This T cell receptor (beta chain) derives from a study of T cells expressing NK-cell markers. The CDR3 covers 14 residues. Germline values: CDR1 SGHRS, CDR2 YFSETQ. TCRdb reprocessed the 5' RACE reads and reports one entry per CDR3 protein, with no DNA. The record lists some 390,000 distinct CDR3 sequences, of which the ten most abundant hold about 10%. The source material was blood T cells: a sorted CD56 or NKG2C T cell subset, CD4+ or CD8+ T cells, or bulk PBMC T cells (not recorded which). The source is a woman in her forties or fifties in good health. V usage is TRBV5-1 and J usage is TRBJ2-3. CDR3 region: CASSLETVLDTQYF.